The source of this T cell receptor beta chain is a study of blood T cell repertoires in COVID-19. Study details: There were acute and convalescent COVID-19 samples, and they came from the United States, Italy and Spain. T cells, B-cell-depleted T cells, or PBMCs provided the cDNA or gDNA that served as material.

In the source study's methods: Amplifying reference gene primers gave estimates of nucleated cell counts. The method was immunoSEQ multiplex PCR; TCRdb's version includes in-frame clones alone and lacks a portion of them. The V and J calls and clone size come from that table; D and trimming were worked out from the DNA. Among some 370,000 clones listed, 87% were seen once. Germline V lookup: CDR1 SGDLS, CDR2 YYNGEE. The ends lost 1 base at V and 4 bases at J; junction bases unmatched: 8. The CDR3 totals 16 residues. Seattle researchers signed up patients amid active infection and tracked them longitudinally.

J is TRBJ1-2 and V is TRBV9; the match to TRBD1 covers 9 bases. The sequencing sample was made of peripheral blood. This clonotype was obtained from a woman in her 30s with COVID-19, enrolled during active disease. CDR3 sequence reads: CASSVSTGGSVYGYTF. The CDR3 DNA reads TGTGCCAGCAGCGTATCGACAGGGGGTTCTGTCTATGGCTACACCTTC.